One and the same sample provided the 13 T cell receptor beta chains below, sequenced in a study of T cell responses to AZD1222 COVID-19 vaccine. Sequencing used immunoSEQ multiplex PCR; TCRdb keeps in-frame clones, though not all of them. This table has about 110,000 clones, around 96% appearing once. The specimen comprised peripheral blood, sampled on day 0 of AZD1222 vaccination. These receptors were collected from an adult in good health.

The chain recombines TRBV7-9 with TRBJ1-2; D call uncertain. The CDR3 has 13 residues. The germline V and J ends were trimmed by 5 bases and 0 bases, with 7 bases remaining between them. Per germline, CDR1 SEHNR and CDR2 FQNEAQ (reference sequence). The CDR3 sequence is CASSPTSNYGYTF. The DNA for the CDR3 is TGTGCCAGCAGCCCGACTTCTAACTATGGCTACACCTTC.

The rearrangement joins TRBV7-2 to TRBJ2-7; the D is unclear. Trimming shortened V by 1 base and J by 2 bases, and 12 bases separated the two germline ends. Germline CDR1 SGHTA, CDR2 FQGNSA. There are 15 residues in the CDR3. The CDR3 nucleotides are TGTGCCAGCAGCTTAGGGTTTCTAGACCCCTACGAGCAGTACTTC. Translating gives CASSLGFLDPYEQYF.

J is TRBJ1-2 and V is TRBV6-5; D possibly corresponds to TRBD1 (6 bases). The ends were cut back, 5 bases at V and 3 bases at J, with 16 bases in the middle. The germline V gene encodes CDR1 MNHEY and CDR2 SVGAGI. The CDR3 loop spans 15 amino acids. The CDR3 is CASSPSRGSYYGYTF. CDR3 coding DNA: TGTGCCAGCAGTCCCTCCAGGGGATCCTACTATGGCTACACCTTC.

The chain couples TRBV7-9 to TRBJ2-7, with D tentatively TRBD1 (6 bases). Germline CDR1 reads SEHNR; CDR2 reads FQNEAQ (reference sequence). The ends were cut back, 5 bases at V and 3 bases at J, with 17 bases in the middle. The CDR3 covers 15 residues. DNA of the CDR3: TGTGCCAGCAGCCCAAAGACAGGAGGAGACTACGAGCAGTACTTC. Amino acid sequence: CASSPKTGGDYEQYF.

This chain links TRBV4-1 with TRBJ2-2; D gene unclear. The CDR3 is 13 amino acids. CDR1 MGHRA and CDR2 YSYEKL come from the germline V gene. The germline V and J ends were trimmed by 3 bases and 3 bases, with 5 bases remaining between them. The CDR3 DNA follows: TGCGCCAGCAGCCAGCCACACACCGGGGAGCTGTTTTTT. This encodes CASSQPHTGELFF.

The gene calls are TRBV11-2 and TRBJ1-1; a weak D match, TRBD1 (5 bases). The V and J ends lost 6 bases and 4 bases respectively, with 18 bases between them. CDR3 length: 15 residues. Looked up from germline, CDR1 is SGHAT and CDR2 is FQNNGV. CDR3 in DNA: TGTGCCAGCAGTTCTCGGAGGGGAAAAAGCACTGAAGCTTTCTTT. This sequence encodes CASSSRRGKSTEAFF.

The rearrangement links TRBV27 to TRBJ1-1, with D perhaps TRBD1 (6 bases). There are 14 residues in the CDR3. The germline CDR1 and CDR2 sequences are MNHEY and SMNVEV (reference sequence). V was clipped by 3 bases and J by 1 base, with 9 bases between them. The CDR3 nucleotides read TGTGCCAGCAGTTTGAAACAGGGGAACACTGAAGCTTTCTTT. This encodes CASSLKQGNTEAFF.

This chain connects TRBV10-2 to TRBJ1-1; D gene ambiguous. V was clipped by 7 bases and J by 4 bases, with 19 bases between them. Germline CDR1 WSHSY, CDR2 SAAADI. CDR3 length equals 15 residues. CDR3 sequence (DNA): TGCGCCAGCACCTCACCGGCCGTTGCCCGCACTGAAGCTTTCTTT. This gives the protein CASTSPAVARTEAFF.

The V call is TRBV5-5, the J call TRBJ1-2; 7 bases are a match to TRBD1. V was pared by 1 base and J by 5 bases, with 2 bases of the junction left unmatched. CDR1 is SGHKS, CDR2 YYEKEE, per germline (reference sequence). The CDR3 extends over 13 amino acids. Here the CDR3 DNA reads TGTGCCAGCAGCTTGACAGGGGCGTATGGCTACACCTTC. It encodes CASSLTGAYGYTF.

The chain recombines TRBV2 with TRBJ1-1; D is ambiguous. V gave up 0 bases and J gave up 7 bases, with 9 bases separating them. CDR1 is SNHLY, CDR2 FYNNEI, per germline. This CDR3 is built from 13 residues. This CDR3 reads CASSEAEDDEAFF. The DNA for the CDR3 is TGTGCCAGCAGTGAAGCGGAGGATGATGAAGCTTTCTTT.

The rearrangement uses TRBV7-2 and TRBJ1-6; no definite D call. The CDR3 is 15 residues long. CDR1 SGHTA and CDR2 FQGNSA come from the germline V gene. V lost 5 bases to trimming and J lost 16 bases, with 24 bases between them. CDR3 in amino acids: CASSLRELTIEGLHF. The CDR3 DNA reads TGTGCCAGCAGCCTACGGGAACTAACAATTGAGGGTCTCCACTTT.

J is TRBJ1-3 and V is TRBV5-7; 12 bases line up with TRBD1. TRBV5-7 is designated an ORF whose function remains uncertain. The CDR3 is made up of 19 amino acids. V shed 4 bases and J 0 bases; nucleotides not matched to a gene: 11. CDR3 region: CASSTAGTGGAGSGNTIYF. CDR3 DNA: TGTGCCAGCAGCACAGCCGGGACAGGGGGCGCAGGCTCTGGAAACACCATATATTTT.

V is TRBV7-9 and J is TRBJ1-5; 11 positions match TRBD1. Germline lookup yields CDR1 SEHNR and CDR2 FQNEAQ (reference sequence). The J segment lost 3 bases and the V segment lost 0 bases, leaving 10 bases of the junction unmatched. The CDR3 runs to 19 residues. The CDR3 DNA reads TGTGCCAGCAGCTTAGCGCGGGGGACAGGGGGGTTCAACAATCAGCCCCAGCATTTT. Translation gives CASSLARGTGGFNNQPQHF.